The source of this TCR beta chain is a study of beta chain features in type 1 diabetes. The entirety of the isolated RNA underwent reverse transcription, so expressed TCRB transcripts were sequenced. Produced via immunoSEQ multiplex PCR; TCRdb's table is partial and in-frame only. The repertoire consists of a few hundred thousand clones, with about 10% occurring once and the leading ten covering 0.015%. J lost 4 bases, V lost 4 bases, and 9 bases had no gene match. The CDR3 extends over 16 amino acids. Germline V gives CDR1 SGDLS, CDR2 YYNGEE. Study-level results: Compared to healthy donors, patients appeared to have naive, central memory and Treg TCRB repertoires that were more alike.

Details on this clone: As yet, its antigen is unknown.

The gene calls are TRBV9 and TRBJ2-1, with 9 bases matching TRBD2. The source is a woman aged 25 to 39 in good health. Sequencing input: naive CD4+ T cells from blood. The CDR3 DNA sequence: TGTGCCAGCAGCCCCCGGGCTAGCGGGATATACAATGAGCAGTTCTTC. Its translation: CASSPRASGIYNEQFF.